The next 21 T cell receptor beta chains were all read from a single sample in a study of blood T cell repertoires in COVID-19. Here immunoSEQ multiplex PCR was the method, and the copy in TCRdb shows in-frame clones only, minus some. Found here are 400,000 or so clones, approximately 92% of them singletons; the top ten hold 1.1%. Sequenced input: PBMCs or T cells enriched from blood (not recorded which). Source of these receptors: a man aged 25 to 45 who had recovered from COVID-19.

J is TRBJ2-1 and V is TRBV5-8, with 7 bases aligning to TRBD2. The germline V gene encodes CDR1 SGHTS and CDR2 YDEGEE. The V and J ends lost 3 bases and 2 bases, in that order; junction bases with no gene match: 11. CDR3 length: 17 amino acids. CDR3 in amino acids: CASSSGRGSGPYNEQFF. CDR3 DNA sequence: TGTGCCAGCAGCTCAGGTCGCGGGAGTGGACCCTACAATGAGCAGTTCTTC.

The chain has TRBV9 and TRBJ2-2; 7 bases agree with TRBD2. V was clipped by 1 base and J by 0 bases; unmatched bases: 0. This CDR3 contains 15 residues. Germline assignment: CDR1 SGDLS and CDR2 YYNGEE. The DNA of the CDR3 is TGTGCCAGCAGCGTACGGGGGGCGAACACCGGGGAGCTGTTTTTT. Its protein is CASSVRGANTGELFF.

V and J are TRBV18 and TRBJ1-5; no firm D call. CDR3 length equals 13 residues. Germline V gene sequence: CDR1 KGHSH, CDR2 LQKENI. The V end lost 5 bases, the J end lost 4 bases, and 9 bases lay between the germline ends. The CDR3 region is CASSTTENQPQHF. CDR3 sequence (DNA): TGTGCCAGCTCAACGACTGAAAATCAGCCCCAGCATTTT.

The V and J genes are TRBV5-1 and TRBJ2-2, with 7 bases lining up with TRBD1. The V gene end was trimmed by 2 bases and the J gene end by 13 bases; junction bases not matched to a gene: 8. This CDR3 spans 13 amino acids. Germline assignment: CDR1 SGHRS and CDR2 YFSETQ. As DNA, the CDR3 is TGCGCCAGCAGCTTCGACAGGGACCGCCGGCTGTTTTTT. Protein: CASSFDRDRRLFF.

The CDR3 loop reads CASGGGANQPQHF. The CDR3 coding sequence is TGTGCCAGCGGAGGAGGGGCCAATCAGCCCCAGCATTTT. J is TRBJ1-5 and V is TRBV2; possible D gene TRBD1, 5 bases. CDR3 length: 13 amino acids. CDR1 is SNHLY, CDR2 FYNNEI, per germline. The V end was cut by 8 bases, the J end by 3 bases, with 11 bases between.

The chain joins TRBV6-4 to TRBJ2-1; 10 positions agree with TRBD1. The CDR3 has 19 residues. V shed 4 bases and J 2 bases; nucleotides not matched to a gene: 14. The germline V gene encodes CDR1 MRHNA and CDR2 SNTAGT. CDR3 sequence reads: CASSAGTGARGGAYNEQFF. CDR3 nucleotides: TGTGCCAGCAGTGCTGGGACAGGGGCCCGGGGGGGAGCCTACAATGAGCAGTTCTTC.

The chain uses TRBV19 and TRBJ1-1; 7 bases fit TRBD1. The CDR3 loop spans 16 amino acids. CDR1 LNHDA and CDR2 SQIVND come from the germline V gene (reference sequence). Germline trimming cut 3 bases from V and 4 bases from J; bases unmatched to any gene: 11. CDR3 coding DNA: TGTGCCAGTAGTATTTTAAGGCCAGGGGGTGGCACTGAAGCTTTCTTT. Its translation: CASSILRPGGGTEAFF. Complete variable domain (other parts from reference TRBV19 and TRBJ1-1): DGGITQSPKYLFRKEGQNVTLSCEQNLNHDAMYWYRQDPGQGLRLIYYSQIVNDFQKGDIAEGYSVSREKKESFPLTVTSAQKNPTAFYLCASSILRPGGGTEAFFGQGTRLTVV.

The chain has TRBV7-9 and TRBJ1-3; TRBD1 aligns across 11 bases. The CDR3 is 16 amino acids. The ends lost 5 bases at V and 5 bases at J; junction bases unmatched: 8. Germline CDR1 SEHNR, CDR2 FQNEAQ (reference sequence). The CDR3 region is CASSPGTGGWRNTIYF. Written as DNA, the CDR3 is TGTGCCAGCAGCCCCGGGACAGGGGGATGGAGAAACACCATATATTTT. The full variable domain, with the rest looked up from reference TRBV7-9 and TRBJ1-3, is DTGVSQNPRHKITKRGQNVTFRCDPISEHNRLYWYRQTLGQGPEFLTYFQNEAQLEKSRLLSDRFSAERPKGSFSTLEIQRTEQGDSAMYLCASSPGTGGWRNTIYFGEGSWLTVV.

The chain joins TRBV7-3 to TRBJ2-1; 10 bases are a match to TRBD2. This CDR3 has 16 residues. After removal of 5 bases from V and 5 bases from J, the junction contained 9 bases not matched to a gene. Germline V lookup: CDR1 SGHTA, CDR2 FQGTGA. The CDR3 DNA is TGTGCCAGCAGCCCCCGCCCCGGACTAGCGGACAATGAGCAGTTCTTC. As protein: CASSPRPGLADNEQFF.

This chain uses TRBV7-3 with TRBJ2-3; 13 bases map to TRBD2. Germline V gene sequence: CDR1 SGHTA, CDR2 FQGTGA. The CDR3 is 21 amino acids. J gave up 0 bases and V 1 base, and 13 bases lay outside the gene matches. The CDR3 coding sequence is TGTGCCAGCAGCTTAAGCCCTCCTACTAGCGGGAGGGCCTCTAGCACAGATACGCAGTATTTT. It yields the protein CASSLSPPTSGRASSTDTQYF.

The rearrangement uses TRBV6-4 and TRBJ1-5, with 7 nucleotides matching TRBD1. Germline V gene lookup returns CDR1 MRHNA and CDR2 SNTAGT. CDR3 size: 13 residues. V trimming: 0 bases; J trimming: 9 bases; junction bases outside the gene matches: 2. DNA of the CDR3: TGTGCCAGCAGTGACTCACAGGGGATGCCCCAGCATTTT. It translates to CASSDSQGMPQHF.

This sequence joins TRBV7-2 and TRBJ2-2; weak D call: TRBD2 (5 bases). The V gene lost 1 base and the J gene lost 2 bases, with 11 bases spanning the gap. CDR3 size: 16 residues. Germline CDR1 and CDR2: SGHTA and FQGNSA. In nucleotides, the CDR3 is TGTGCCAGCAGCTTAGATACGGGGAAAAACACCGGGGAGCTGTTTTTT. The encoded protein is CASSLDTGKNTGELFF.

The chain joins TRBV4-1 to TRBJ1-3; D gene unclear. From germline, CDR1 is MGHRA and CDR2 YSYEKL. The CDR3 sequence is 17 residues long. The V and J ends lost 0 bases and 0 bases respectively, with 12 bases between them. The CDR3 DNA reads TGCGCCAGCAGCCAAGACGGTATCGGTAGCTCTGGAAACACCATATATTTT. Its translation is CASSQDGIGSSGNTIYF.

The V gene is TRBV7-9, the J gene TRBJ2-7; a weak D match, TRBD1 (8 bases). Looked up from germline, CDR1 is SEHNR and CDR2 is FQNEAQ (reference sequence). Between the trimmed V and J ends, which lost 9 bases and 6 bases, there was a span of 27 bases. CDR3 length: 16 amino acids. This CDR3 reads CASHTSRTGRAAEQYF. For the CDR3, the DNA is TGTGCCAGTCATACCTCCCGGACAGGGAGGGCAGCCGAGCAGTACTTC.

The CDR3 nucleotides are TGTGCCAGTAGTATAGACTCGGGGTTGGGCTATGGCTACACCTTC. Its translation is CASSIDSGLGYGYTF. The chain links TRBV19 to TRBJ1-2; D not resolved. This CDR3 contains 15 residues. Germline-derived CDR1 and CDR2 are LNHDA and SQIVND (reference sequence). V was trimmed by 0 bases and J by 4 bases, leaving 12 bases between them.

The CDR3 coding sequence is TGCGCCAGCAGCATCCGGACAGGTCAGAACACTGAAGCTTTCTTT. Encoded protein: CASSIRTGQNTEAFF. V usage is TRBV5-1 and J usage is TRBJ1-1; 7 bases match TRBD1. V dropped 4 bases and J dropped 1; count of bases not matched to a gene: 7. The CDR3 extends over 15 amino acids. Germline-derived CDR1 and CDR2 are SGHRS and YFSETQ.

The chain links TRBV10-3 to TRBJ2-7; TRBD2 might be the D (6 bases). Germline V gene lookup returns CDR1 ENHRY and CDR2 SYGVKD. Deletions cut 5 bases from V and 1 base from J, with 12 bases between. The CDR3 sequence is 14 residues long. The CDR3 bases are TGTGCCATCAGTTCCGAGGGACTTTCCTACGAGCAGTACTTC. Residues: CAISSEGLSYEQYF.

The gene calls are TRBV13 and TRBJ1-1; 10 bases are shared with TRBD1. Germline V gives CDR1 PRHDT, CDR2 FYEKMQ (reference sequence). This CDR3 contains 15 residues. V gave up 5 bases and J gave up 4 bases; unmatched junction bases: 7. The CDR3 loop reads CASSDYRDRGTEAFF. In DNA form, the CDR3 reads TGTGCCAGCAGCGACTACCGGGACAGGGGCACTGAAGCTTTCTTT. Full variable domain (rest looked up from reference TRBV13 and TRBJ1-1): AAGVIQSPRHLIKEKRETATLKCYPIPRHDTVYWYQQGPGQDPQFLISFYEKMQSDKGSIPDRFSAQQFSDYHSELNMSSLELGDSALYFCASSDYRDRGTEAFFGQGTRLTVV.

The chain has TRBV5-1 and TRBJ2-2, with TRBD1 identical over 8 bases. From germline, CDR1 is SGHRS and CDR2 YFSETQ. CDR3 length: 15 residues. Trimming removed 7 bases from V and 0 bases from J; junction bases left unmatched: 5. CDR3 sequence reads: CASESGGSNTGELFF. Written as DNA, the CDR3 is TGCGCCAGCGAATCAGGGGGCTCGAACACCGGGGAGCTGTTTTTT.

This rearrangement joins TRBV18 to TRBJ2-7; TRBD1 agrees at 7 bases. From germline, CDR1 is KGHSH and CDR2 LQKENI. Losses at the gene ends were 5 bases for V and 12 bases for J; bases not matched to a gene: 10. The CDR3 contains 12 residues. CDR3 coding DNA: TGTGCCAGCTCAACGAACAGGGGTTTGTCGTACTTC. It codes for CASSTNRGLSYF.

This clone was seen a few times. The CDR3 loop is CASSLDGETYEQYF. DNA of the CDR3: TGCGCCAGCAGCTTGGACGGAGAGACCTACGAGCAGTACTTC. The V call is TRBV5-1, the J call TRBJ2-7; no clear D. Per the germline V gene, CDR1 is SGHRS and CDR2 is YFSETQ. There are 14 residues in the CDR3. Between the trimmed V and J ends, which lost 0 bases and 2 bases, there was a span of 9 bases.